The 25 T cell receptor beta chains listed next were all sequenced from one sample in a study of regulatory T cells in long-lasting Graves disease. Indicated time point: newly diagnosed GD, antithyroid drugs for less than 3 months. Extracted RNA from PBMCs served as the source of the TCR library. iRepertoire HTBI primers and Arm-PCR of CDR3 regions built TCR beta libraries. TCRdb fed the multiplex PCR reads into MiXCR, producing one record per CDR3 protein. The sample has approximately 230,000 distinct CDR3 sequences, approximately 20% seen once. The source was peripheral blood mononuclear cells (PBMCs), collected at new diagnosis, from a patient treated with antithyroid drugs. These receptors were collected from a female donor with Graves disease.

Many counts were recorded for this clonotype. The rearrangement uses TRBV6-1 and TRBJ1-1, with unresolved D. The germline gives CDR1 MNHNS, CDR2 SASEGT. This CDR3 region has 14 residues. Trimming shortened V by 7 bases and J by 3 bases, and 15 bases separated the two germline ends. The CDR3 DNA sequence: TGTGCCAGCAAGAAAAGAAGGACCGACACTGAAGCTTTCTTT. This sequence encodes CASKKRRTDTEAFF.

The chain joins TRBV7-6 to TRBJ1-1; D is ambiguous. The CDR3 covers 14 residues. V was clipped by 5 bases and J by 7 bases, with 17 bases between them. Germline V gene sequence: CDR1 SGHVS, CDR2 FNYEAQ. Written as DNA, the CDR3 is TGTGCCAGCAGCCACGGGCAAGGATTCGGTGAAGCTTTCTTT. Its protein product is CASSHGQGFGEAFF.

This clonotype was seen repeatedly, ten times or more. The chain employs TRBV18 and TRBJ1-2, with TRBD1 matching 7 bases. Germline trimming cut 3 bases from V and 6 bases from J; bases unmatched to any gene: 4. This CDR3 is 13 amino acids long. The germline gives CDR1 KGHSH, CDR2 LQKENI. The CDR3 DNA reads TGTGCCAGCTCACCCCGACAGGGTGATGGCTACACCTTC. Translation gives CASSPRQGDGYTF.

This clonotype was seen ten or more times. The chain combines TRBV7-9 with TRBJ2-7, with D perhaps matching TRBD2 (7 bases). V gave up 5 bases and J gave up 4 bases, with 21 bases separating them. The CDR3 covers 16 residues. Germline V gene data show CDR1 as SEHNR and CDR2 as FQNEAQ (reference sequence). The chain's CDR3 is CASSPGLGAGTYEQYF. The DNA for the CDR3 is TGTGCCAGCAGCCCAGGACTAGGCGCGGGGACATACGAGCAGTACTTC. Supplemented by reference TRBV7-9 and TRBJ2-7, the full variable domain reads DTGVSQNPRHKITKRGQNVTFRCDPISEHNRLYWYRQTLGQGPEFLTYFQNEAQLEKSRLLSDRFSAERPKGSFSTLEIQRTEQGDSAMYLCASSPGLGAGTYEQYFGPGTRLTVT.

In its sample, this clonotype was seen many times. This chain joins TRBV3-1 and TRBJ2-1; no reliable D call. Trimming took 4 bases from V and 8 from J, leaving 6 bases between them. The CDR3 sequence is 11 residues long. CDR1 and CDR2 from the germline V gene are LGHDT and YNNKEL (reference sequence). CDR3 sequence (DNA): TGTGCCAGCAGCCGAGGCGATGAGCAGTTCTTC. This codes for CASSRGDEQFF.

This clonotype has a count of ten or more. The V call is TRBV24-1, the J call TRBJ2-5, with TRBD2 as a possible D gene (5 bases). This CDR3 spans 15 amino acids. CDR1 is KGHDR and CDR2 is SFDVKD in the germline V gene. The V end lost 0 bases, the J end lost 5 bases, and 12 bases lay between the germline ends. For the CDR3, the DNA is TGTGCCACCAGTGATTTGTCCGGGGATGCGGAGACCCAGTACTTC. Translated: CATSDLSGDAETQYF.

This clonotype has a count of ten or more. CDR3 coding DNA: TGCAGTGCGCAGCCGGGACTAGCGGGCGAGCAGTACTTC. This translates into CSAQPGLAGEQYF. The rearrangement links TRBV20-1 to TRBJ2-7; 12 bases align to TRBD2. The CDR3 is 13 amino acids. Germline values: CDR1 DFQATT, CDR2 SNEGSKA (reference sequence). V lost 6 bases and J lost 6; bases outside the gene matches: 6.

This clonotype was counted many times. V and J are TRBV10-3 and TRBJ2-1; 11 bases match TRBD1. J gave up 6 bases and V 7 bases, and 5 bases lay outside the gene matches. Germline values: CDR1 ENHRY, CDR2 SYGVKD. This CDR3 region has 14 residues. This chain's CDR3 is CAITRGTGGNEQFF. CDR3 DNA: TGTGCCATCACCCGCGGGACAGGGGGCAATGAGCAGTTCTTC.

This clonotype showed up many times. The chain carries TRBV12-3 or TRBV12-4 and TRBJ2-2, with D possibly being TRBD1 or TRBD2 (6 bases each). The CDR3 is made up of 15 amino acids. V was trimmed by 6 bases and J by 2 bases, leaving 13 bases between them. DNA of the CDR3: TGTGCCAGCAGCGAGACAGGACTAAACACCGGGGAGCTGTTTTTT. It codes for CASSETGLNTGELFF.

The table lists this clonotype with many counts. This rearrangement joins TRBV19 to TRBJ1-1; no reliable D call. Trimming shortened V by 7 bases and J by 1 base, and 10 bases separated the two germline ends. This CDR3 is 13 amino acids long. CDR1 LNHDA and CDR2 SQIVND come from the germline V gene (reference sequence). This CDR3 is CASTAKRNTEAFF. CDR3 DNA sequence: TGTGCCAGTACGGCGAAGAGGAACACTGAAGCTTTCTTT.

This clonotype appeared many times. The chain uses TRBV29-1 and TRBJ1-2; 7 nucleotides align to TRBD1. Looked up from germline, CDR1 is SQVTM and CDR2 is ANQGSEA. This CDR3 comprises 13 residues. Unmatched junction bases numbered 10, after V lost 7 bases and J lost 5 bases. CDR3 DNA: TGCAGCGCAGAGACAGGGTTTAGGTATGGCTACACCTTC. Translating gives CSAETGFRYGYTF. Complete variable domain (other parts from reference TRBV29-1 and TRBJ1-2): SAVISQKPSRDICQRGTSLTIQCQVDSQVTMMFWYRQQPGQSLTLIATANQGSEATYESGFVIDKFPISRPNLTFSTLTVSNMSPEDSSIYLCSAETGFRYGYTFGSGTRLTVV.

This clonotype was counted ten times or more. The chain combines TRBV3-1 with TRBJ2-2, with 12 bases that match TRBD2. There are 16 residues in the CDR3. Trimming took 4 bases from V and 7 from J; bases not matched to a gene: 7. Germline V lookup: CDR1 LGHDT, CDR2 YNNKEL (reference sequence). The CDR3 loop reads CASSLLAGGRGGELFF. The CDR3 nucleotides read TGTGCCAGCAGCCTCCTAGCGGGAGGGCGAGGCGGGGAGCTGTTTTTT.

The V call is TRBV19, the J call TRBJ2-4, with a weak D call TRBD1 (8 bases). The CDR3 consists of 17 residues. The germline V gene encodes CDR1 LNHDA and CDR2 SQIVND (reference sequence). Trimming pared 2 bases from V and 4 bases from J, leaving 18 bases between. The CDR3: CASSIIGGQGGKNIQYF. CDR3 sequence (DNA): TGTGCCAGTAGTATAATTGGTGGACAGGGAGGGAAAAACATTCAGTACTTC.

This clonotype has ten or more counts. The gene calls are TRBV7-2 and TRBJ2-7, with 13 bases that match TRBD2. J lost 4 bases, V lost 5 bases, and 5 bases had no gene match. This CDR3 spans 15 amino acids. Per germline, CDR1 SGHTA and CDR2 FQGNSA. This chain's CDR3 is CASSPWTSGRYEQYF. In DNA form, the CDR3 reads TGTGCCAGCAGCCCCTGGACTAGCGGGAGATACGAGCAGTACTTC. Based on the CDR3 plus reference TRBV7-2 and TRBJ2-7, the full variable domain is GAGVSQSPSNKVTEKGKDVELRCDPISGHTALYWYRQSLGQGLEFLIYFQGNSAPDKSGLPSDRFSAERTGGSVSTLTIQRTQQEDSAVYLCASSPWTSGRYEQYFGPGTRLTVT.

This clonotype has a count of ten or more. The gene calls are TRBV20-1 and TRBJ1-5, with 8 bases matching TRBD1. Germline CDR1 reads DFQATT; CDR2 reads SNEGSKA (reference sequence). The V segment lost 5 bases and the J segment 5 bases; nucleotides outside the gene matches: 8. The CDR3 is 14 residues long. CDR3 sequence: CSAARQGPDQPQHF. The DNA for the CDR3 is TGCAGTGCTGCACGACAGGGGCCTGATCAGCCCCAGCATTTT.

This clonotype was counted at least ten times. This may stem from a read error, because a much larger clone lies one nucleotide away. V gene TRBV12-5 combines with J gene TRBJ1-1, with 7 positions matching TRBD1. The CDR3 extends over 16 amino acids. CDR1 and CDR2 (germline): LGHNT, FRNRAP. With 1 base clipped from V and 4 bases from J, the junction kept 9 bases outside the gene matches. The CDR3, as DNA: TGTGCTAGTGGTTTGGAAGGGGGGACAGTAGGCACTGAAGCTTTCTTT. Its translation: CASGLEGGTVGTEAFF.

This clonotype was observed a handful of times. A read error may explain this, as a much larger clone is one base away. The rearrangement links TRBV5-4 to TRBJ2-3; 9 bases fit TRBD2. This CDR3 is 14 amino acids long. V dropped 2 bases and J dropped 5; count of bases not matched to a gene: 3. Per germline, CDR1 SGHNT and CDR2 YYREEE (reference sequence). CDR3 protein: CASSFSGSGDTQYF. In nucleotides, the CDR3 is TGTGCCAGCAGCTTTAGCGGGAGTGGAGATACGCAGTATTTT.

The gene calls are TRBV7-9 and TRBJ2-7; TRBD2 agrees at 10 bases. The CDR3 has 16 amino acids. Trimming removed 1 base from V and 0 bases from J; junction bases left unmatched: 3. CDR1 SEHNR and CDR2 FQNEAQ come from the germline V gene (reference sequence). The DNA for the CDR3 is TGTGCCAGCAGCTTAGAAATAGCGGGAGGCTCCTACGAGCAGTACTTC. Translated: CASSLEIAGGSYEQYF.

This chain links TRBV5-1 with TRBJ2-7; 10 bases line up with TRBD2. Germline values: CDR1 SGHRS, CDR2 YFSETQ. The CDR3 length is 17 residues. Trimming removed 4 bases from V and 3 bases from J; junction bases left unmatched: 13. The CDR3 region has the DNA TGCGCCAGCAGCCACCCCACTAGCGGGGAGAGGGACTACGAGCAGTACTTC. Translated: CASSHPTSGERDYEQYF.

This clonotype appeared many times. CDR3 coding DNA: TGTGCCAGCAGCTTAGTCTTGGCGATTTCTTCCTACAATGAGCAGTTCTTC. Translation gives CASSLVLAISSYNEQFF. The rearrangement links TRBV7-2 to TRBJ2-1; D is unclear. Germline V gene data show CDR1 as SGHTA and CDR2 as FQGNSA. V was cut by 1 base and J by 1 base, with 14 bases left in between. The CDR3 has 17 residues.

This chain uses TRBV20-1 with TRBJ1-5, with 7 bases matching TRBD1. The CDR3 consists of 15 residues. V dropped 4 bases and J dropped 3; count of bases not matched to a gene: 9. The germline gives CDR1 DFQATT, CDR2 SNEGSKA (reference sequence). CDR3 sequence: CSATHKTGFNQPQHF. Here the CDR3 DNA reads TGCAGTGCTACCCATAAGACAGGGTTCAATCAGCCCCAGCATTTT.

The table lists this clonotype with many counts. This rearrangement joins TRBV29-1 to TRBJ2-1, with 9 nucleotides matching TRBD2. CDR1 is SQVTM, CDR2 ANQGSEA, per germline. The CDR3 is 14 amino acids. With V trimmed by 7 bases and J by 8 bases, 12 bases remained unmatched. The CDR3: CSAPTSGWGDEQFF. The CDR3 nucleotides are TGCAGCGCTCCGACTAGCGGATGGGGGGATGAGCAGTTCTTC.

This clonotype was observed many times. The V and J genes are TRBV3-1 and TRBJ2-3, with D uncertain. CDR1 LGHDT and CDR2 YNNKEL come from the germline V gene (reference sequence). V dropped 4 bases and J dropped 8 bases, with 13 bases sitting between them. The CDR3 covers 13 residues. CDR3 in amino acids: CASSPSSRGTQYF. The DNA of the CDR3 is TGTGCCAGCAGCCCATCTTCTCGAGGTACGCAGTATTTT.

As to this clonotype: A far larger clone lies a single base away; this is likely a read error. The chain links TRBV6-4 to TRBJ1-4; tentatively, D is TRBD1 (5 bases). This CDR3 has 16 residues. Germline V lookup: CDR1 MRHNA, CDR2 SNTAGT. Trimming shortened V by 5 bases and J by 6 bases, and 19 bases separated the two germline ends. CDR3 in DNA: TGTGCCAGCAGTTACTGGGGACGGGGAGGGGATGAAAAACTGTTTTTT. As protein: CASSYWGRGGDEKLFF.

The chain uses TRBV19 and TRBJ2-7; possibly TRBD2 for D (5 bases). This CDR3 has 12 amino acids. In germline, CDR1 is LNHDA, CDR2 SQIVND (reference sequence). V lost 3 bases and J lost 6, with 9 bases in between. The CDR3 nucleotides are TGTGCCAGTAGTATTTTTCGGGGCGAGCAGTACTTC. As protein: CASSIFRGEQYF.